The 5 T cell receptor beta chains in this list originate from one sample, sequenced in a study of OX40 agonist ivuxolimab in advanced cancers. Libraries came from the immunoSEQ multiplex PCR assay. Here the immuneACCESS table is served through TCRdb, limited to in-frame sequences with V and J called. Missing clones are a known gap in these copies; in checked studies unresolved V genes cover under half, and the rest lacks a known reason. A total of about 82,000 clones appear in this sample, about 85% of them only once. The top ten constitute around 2.3% of the sample. Sample: CD4+ or CD8+ T cells sorted from blood, taken in a trial of the OX40 agonist ivuxolimab. Source of these receptors: an adult with an advanced solid tumor such as melanoma, head and neck, liver or kidney cancer.

This chain uses TRBV15 with TRBJ2-5, with D tentatively TRBD1 or TRBD2 (7 bases each). Germline lookup yields CDR1 LNHNV and CDR2 YYDKDF (reference sequence). V was shortened by 0 bases and J by 11 bases, with 19 bases between the two germline ends. CDR3 length equals 15 residues. The CDR3 DNA is TGTGCCACCAGCAGAGATACAGGGGAGGGCCAAGTTCAGTACTTC. It specifies CATSRDTGEGQVQYF.

The V call is TRBV18, the J call TRBJ2-3; TRBD1 agrees at 7 bases. J lost 4 bases, V lost 1 base, and 2 bases had no gene match. Germline lookup yields CDR1 KGHSH and CDR2 LQKENI. The CDR3 totals 14 residues. The CDR3 loop is CASSPQGAPDTQYF. The CDR3 region has the DNA TGTGCCAGCTCACCACAGGGGGCCCCAGATACGCAGTATTTT.

This sequence joins TRBV30 and TRBJ1-2, with D hard to call. CDR3 length: 17 residues. Germline loops: CDR1 GTSNPN, CDR2 SVGIG (reference sequence). With 2 bases removed from V and 5 bases from J, the gap between germline ends came to 24 bases. The CDR3: CAWSPRGRRALGYGYTF. The CDR3 region has the DNA TGTGCCTGGAGTCCAAGAGGGAGAAGGGCACTGGGGTATGGCTACACCTTC.

This clone was seen only once. This sequence joins TRBV5-4 and TRBJ2-3; TRBD2 might be the D (5 bases). Germline V gene data show CDR1 as SGHNT and CDR2 as YYREEE (reference sequence). Deletions cut 1 base from V and 0 bases from J, with 12 bases between. The CDR3 contains 16 residues. CDR3 amino acids: CASSLQLALSTDTQYF. The CDR3 DNA reads TGTGCCAGCAGCTTGCAGCTAGCTCTTAGCACAGATACGCAGTATTTT.

The V gene is TRBV28, the J gene TRBJ1-6; D not resolved. CDR3 length: 17 amino acids. V shed 3 bases and J shed 7 bases, with 19 bases lying between them. In germline, CDR1 is MDHEN, CDR2 SYDVKM. The CDR3 DNA reads as TGTGCCAGCAGTTTTATGTTAACGCTAGAGCAAAATTCACCCCTCCACTTT. Protein product: CASSFMLTLEQNSPLHF.